One and the same sample provided the 2 T cell receptor beta chains below, sequenced in a study of CD8 T cells in Susac syndrome. A quantity of roughly 0.5 to 1 ug RNA underwent reverse transcription using random hexamers. TCRdb reprocessed the immunoSEQ multiplex PCR reads via MiXCR and lists one record per CDR3 protein. This table has under 200,000 distinct CDR3 sequences, about 91% appearing once. Sequences were obtained from CD4+ T cells from PBMCs. All receptors derive from a human donor with Susac syndrome.

CDR3 region: CASSSRRGGAAVNEQFF. DNA for the CDR3: TGTGCCAGCAGCTCTCGGCGCGGGGGGGCGGCAGTCAATGAGCAGTTCTTC. This chain connects TRBV7-8 to TRBJ2-1; 9 nucleotides align to TRBD2. The CDR3 has 17 amino acids. The trim removed 4 bases at V and 6 bases at J, leaving 13 bases unmatched. Per germline, CDR1 SGHVS and CDR2 FQNEAQ.

The genes are TRBV7-3 and TRBJ2-3, with D unclear. The ends were cut back, 5 bases at V and 2 bases at J, with 11 bases in the middle. CDR1 and CDR2 from the germline V gene are SGHTA and FQGTGA. The CDR3 has 14 residues. The CDR3 loop is CASSPLETTDTQYF. The CDR3 DNA reads as TGTGCCAGCAGCCCTTTGGAAACCACAGATACGCAGTATTTT. The complete variable domain, with remaining parts taken from reference TRBV7-3 and TRBJ2-3, reads GAGVSQTPSNKVTEKGKYVELRCDPISGHTALYWYRQSLGQGPEFLIYFQGTGAADDSGLPNDRFFAVRPEGSVSTLKIQRTERGDSAVYLCASSPLETTDTQYFGPGTRLTVL.